Below, 27 T cell receptor beta chains from the same sample are listed, as sequenced in a study of blood T cell repertoires in COVID-19. Assay used: immunoSEQ multiplex PCR; TCRdb lists only in-frame clones, some missing. In the table there are some 220,000 clones, about nine tenths of which are singletons. Source material: PBMCs or T cells enriched from blood (not recorded which). The receptors were gathered from a woman aged 25 to 39 who had recovered from COVID-19.

The V call is TRBV9, the J call TRBJ2-2; TRBD2 matches 10 bases. The V gene's germline CDR1 is SGDLS and CDR2 YYNGEE. Trimming at V came to 0 bases and at J to 5 bases, leaving 4 bases not matched to a gene. The CDR3 spans 16 residues. Here the CDR3 DNA reads TGTGCCAGCAGCGTAGAGGGACTAGCGATAACCGGGGAGCTGTTTTTT. Translation: CASSVEGLAITGELFF.

The J gene is TRBJ1-1, the V gene TRBV5-4; 8 bases match TRBD1. Germline V gene data show CDR1 as SGHNT and CDR2 as YYREEE (reference sequence). CDR3 size: 15 residues. V lost 0 bases to trimming and J lost 6 bases; unmatched junction nucleotides: 7. DNA of the CDR3: TGTGCCAGCAGCTTGGAGGTTTACAGGGGGGCTGAAGCTTTCTTT. Its translation is CASSLEVYRGAEAFF.

This chain joins TRBV19 and TRBJ2-7; 11 bases agree with TRBD2. Germline CDR1 is LNHDA and CDR2 is SQIVND (reference sequence). CDR3 length: 13 amino acids. The V gene end was trimmed by 10 bases and the J gene end by 2 bases; junction bases not matched to a gene: 4. The CDR3 reads CATGTSGPYEQYF. The CDR3 DNA sequence: TGTGCCACCGGGACTAGCGGCCCCTACGAGCAGTACTTC.

The V call is TRBV12-3 or TRBV12-4, the J call TRBJ2-1; D not certain. The CDR3 length is 13 residues. V was shortened by 2 bases and J by 3 bases, with 5 bases between the two germline ends. CDR3 loop: CASSLLIYNEQFF. In DNA form, the CDR3 reads TGTGCCAGCAGTTTACTAATCTACAATGAGCAGTTCTTC.

J is TRBJ1-1 and V is TRBV7-8, with D possibly TRBD1 on 5 matching bases. The CDR3 sequence is 14 residues long. Deletions cut 5 bases from V and 1 base from J, with 11 bases between. Germline CDR1 reads SGHVS; CDR2 reads FQNEAQ. CDR3 coding DNA: TGTGCCAGCAGCCCAGGGACTCGGAACACTGAAGCTTTCTTT. The encoded protein is CASSPGTRNTEAFF. Based on the CDR3 plus reference TRBV7-8 and TRBJ1-1, the full variable domain is GAGVSQSPRYKVAKRGQDVALRCDPISGHVSLFWYQQALGQGPEFLTYFQNEAQLDKSGLPSDRFFAERPEGSVSTLKIQRTQQEDSAVYLCASSPGTRNTEAFFGQGTRLTVV.

This chain links TRBV7-6 with TRBJ1-4; TRBD1 matches 8 bases. This CDR3 has 19 residues. V dropped 2 bases and J dropped 8; count of bases not matched to a gene: 19. Germline-derived CDR1 and CDR2 are SGHVS and FNYEAQ. The DNA for the CDR3 is TGTGCCAGCAGCTTATACGAAGGACAGGGACCCATGGGAGGCGAAAAACTGTTTTTT. Encoded protein: CASSLYEGQGPMGGEKLFF.

The J gene is TRBJ1-1, the V gene TRBV15; no definite D call. V gave up 4 bases and J gave up 2 bases, with 8 bases separating them. Germline-derived CDR1 and CDR2 are LNHNV and YYDKDF (reference sequence). The CDR3 is 13 amino acids. The CDR3 bases are TGTGCCACCAGCACTGAGGGAAACACTGAAGCTTTCTTT. Translation: CATSTEGNTEAFF.

This chain links TRBV11-3 with TRBJ1-1; 10 bases are a match to TRBD1. CDR3 length: 15 residues. V lost 5 bases to trimming and J lost 4 bases; unmatched junction nucleotides: 7. CDR1 and CDR2 from the germline V gene are SGHNT and YENEEA. The CDR3 DNA is TGTGCCAGCAGCCCTAAGGGACAGGGGTTCACTGAAGCTTTCTTT. As protein: CASSPKGQGFTEAFF.

The table lists this clone with a count of one. The CDR3 DNA sequence: TGTGCTAGTGGCGACCTCAAGACTGGAAGCTATGGCTACACCTTC. Its translation: CASGDLKTGSYGYTF. This chain links TRBV12-5 with TRBJ1-2, with no clear D. This CDR3 is built from 15 residues. Trimming stripped 6 bases from V and 4 bases from J, with 18 bases between. Germline CDR1 LGHNT, CDR2 FRNRAP.

The rearrangement links TRBV12-5 to TRBJ1-3, with 9 bases lining up with TRBD1. Looked up from germline, CDR1 is LGHNT and CDR2 is FRNRAP. With 5 bases clipped from V and 4 bases from J, the junction kept 9 bases outside the gene matches. The CDR3 spans 16 residues. CDR3 DNA sequence: TGTGCTAGTGGTAAACCAACAGGGGGCGCAGGAAACACCATATATTTT. Protein: CASGKPTGGAGNTIYF.

The gene calls are TRBV11-1 and TRBJ2-2, with a tentative D call TRBD1 (6 bases). The germline V gene encodes CDR1 SGHAT and CDR2 FQDESV (reference sequence). The germline V and J ends were trimmed by 8 bases and 6 bases, with 13 bases remaining between them. The CDR3 is made up of 13 amino acids. The DNA for the CDR3 is TGTGCCAGCCGCAGGGACAACGCCGGGGAGCTGTTTTTT. It specifies CASRRDNAGELFF. The full variable domain, rest sourced from reference TRBV11-1 and TRBJ2-2, is EAEVAQSPRYKITEKSQAVAFWCDPISGHATLYWYRQILGQGPELLVQFQDESVVDDSQLPKDRFSAERLKGVDSTLKIQPAELGDSAMYLCASRRDNAGELFFGEGSRLTVL.

This rearrangement joins TRBV4-2 to TRBJ1-5; 8 bases map to TRBD1. The CDR3 length is 15 residues. V trimming: 4 bases; J trimming: 7 bases; junction bases outside the gene matches: 9. Germline V gene sequence: CDR1 LGHNA, CDR2 YNFKEQ. Here the CDR3 DNA reads TGTGCCAGCAGCCTAACCGGGACAGGTTGGCAGCCCCAGCATTTT. Translation gives CASSLTGTGWQPQHF.

The V call is TRBV11-3, the J call TRBJ2-7; TRBD1 is a possible D gene (5 bases). From germline, CDR1 is SGHNT and CDR2 YENEEA. This CDR3 has 14 residues. V gave up 1 base and J gave up 1 base, with 8 bases separating them. The CDR3 reads CASSLGRASYEQYF. CDR3 DNA sequence: TGTGCCAGCAGCTTAGGCAGGGCATCCTACGAGCAGTACTTC. The full variable domain, with the rest looked up from reference TRBV11-3 and TRBJ2-7, is EAGVVQSPRYKIIEKKQPVAFWCNPISGHNTLYWYLQNLGQGPELLIRYENEEAVDDSQLPKDRFSAERLKGVDSTLKIQPAELGDSAVYLCASSLGRASYEQYFGPGTRLTVT.

V usage is TRBV5-1 and J usage is TRBJ2-5; D possibly corresponds to TRBD2 (5 bases). Trimming stripped 3 bases from V and 1 base from J, with 16 bases between. The length of the CDR3 is 16 residues. Germline-derived CDR1 and CDR2 are SGHRS and YFSETQ. The CDR3 is CASSSSNTGFQETQYF. As DNA, the CDR3 is TGCGCCAGCAGCTCCTCTAACACGGGGTTCCAAGAGACCCAGTACTTC.

The CDR3 is CASSLGGQGLRETQYF. CDR3 DNA: TGTGCCAGCAGCTTAGGCGGACAGGGGTTGCGGGAGACCCAGTACTTC. The gene calls are TRBV7-9 and TRBJ2-5; 9 positions match TRBD1. CDR1 is SEHNR and CDR2 is FQNEAQ in the germline V gene (reference sequence). The CDR3 covers 16 residues. J lost 5 bases, V lost 1 base, and 8 bases had no gene match.

The V gene is TRBV27, the J gene TRBJ2-3; 8 positions match TRBD2. The CDR3 sequence is 15 residues long. Germline CDR1 reads MNHEY; CDR2 reads SMNVEV (reference sequence). With 0 bases clipped from V and 2 bases from J, the junction kept 1 base outside the gene matches. CDR3 sequence reads: CASSLSGGVTDTQYF. DNA of the CDR3: TGTGCCAGCAGTTTATCCGGGGGGGTCACAGATACGCAGTATTTT.

For the CDR3, the DNA is TGTGCCAGCAGCCGAACATTCGGGGTCTCTGGAAACACCATATATTTT. Protein product: CASSRTFGVSGNTIYF. V is TRBV3-1 (or the pseudogene TRBV3-2) and J is TRBJ1-3; D uncertain. Deletions cut 4 bases from V and 0 bases from J, with 13 bases between. The CDR3 covers 16 residues. Germline CDR1 is LGHDT and CDR2 is YNNKEL (reference sequence).

The rearrangement joins TRBV5-1 to TRBJ2-5; D not certain. Germline-derived CDR1 and CDR2 are SGHRS and YFSETQ. The V and J ends lost 2 bases and 2 bases respectively, with 10 bases between them. This CDR3 has 14 amino acids. The CDR3 DNA follows: TGCGCCAGCAGCTTCCCTCGGTCGCAAGAGACCCAGTACTTC. It codes for CASSFPRSQETQYF.

The chain is built from TRBV5-6 and TRBJ2-1; D uncertain. The CDR3 has 14 amino acids. V lost 4 bases and J 7 bases, leaving 15 bases between the germline ends. In germline, CDR1 is SGHDT, CDR2 YYEEEE. The CDR3 loop reads CASSHAPTKNEQFF. In nucleotides, the CDR3 is TGTGCCAGCAGCCATGCCCCTACCAAGAATGAGCAGTTCTTC.

The chain couples TRBV19 to TRBJ1-6; D not resolved. This CDR3 comprises 13 residues. Trimming stripped 2 bases from V and 8 bases from J, with 7 bases between. Germline V lookup: CDR1 LNHDA, CDR2 SQIVND (reference sequence). CDR3 DNA: TGTGCCAGTAGTATAACCCCGGATTCACCCCTCCACTTT. This codes for CASSITPDSPLHF.

This clone appeared a few times. The chain uses TRBV19 and TRBJ2-5, with 10 nucleotides matching TRBD2. The CDR3 sequence is 15 residues long. After removal of 4 bases from V and 5 bases from J, the junction contained 7 bases not matched to a gene. Per the germline V gene, CDR1 is LNHDA and CDR2 is SQIVND (reference sequence). In DNA form, the CDR3 reads TGTGCCAGTAGTAGAGGGGGGACTAGCGAGGAGACCCAGTACTTC. This codes for CASSRGGTSEETQYF.

This clone was detected only once. The J gene is TRBJ2-7, the V gene TRBV6-5; 13 nucleotides agree with TRBD2. Germline values: CDR1 MNHEY, CDR2 SVGAGI. Germline trimming cut 6 bases from V and 6 bases from J; bases unmatched to any gene: 5. The length of the CDR3 is 14 residues. This CDR3 is CASRRGLAGSEQYF. The CDR3 nucleotides are TGTGCCAGCAGAAGGGGACTAGCGGGGAGCGAGCAGTACTTC.

This chain joins TRBV6-2 or TRBV6-3 and TRBJ2-3; 8 bases map to TRBD2. The CDR3 has 15 amino acids. The germline V gene encodes CDR1 MNHEY and CDR2 SVGEGT. Trimming removed 4 bases from V and 1 base from J; junction bases left unmatched: 4. In DNA form, the CDR3 reads TGTGCCAGCAGTTTCGGGGGGGCCGGCACAGATACGCAGTATTTT. This sequence encodes CASSFGGAGTDTQYF.

The sample holds a few counts of this clone. The chain is built from TRBV2 and TRBJ1-5, with 8 positions matching TRBD1. This CDR3 has 16 amino acids. Losses at the gene ends were 2 bases for V and 3 bases for J; bases not matched to a gene: 6. CDR1 and CDR2 (germline): SNHLY, FYNNEI. DNA for the CDR3: TGTGCCAGCAGTGAAACCCCGGACAGGGCCAATCAGCCCCAGCATTTT. Translated, it gives CASSETPDRANQPQHF.

This rearrangement joins TRBV4-1 to TRBJ2-1, with D unclear. Germline V gene lookup returns CDR1 MGHRA and CDR2 YSYEKL. The CDR3 loop spans 13 amino acids. V was pared by 4 bases and J by 5 bases, with 9 bases between. The CDR3 here is CASSPDGDNEQFF. The CDR3 DNA is TGCGCCAGCAGCCCTGACGGAGACAATGAGCAGTTCTTC.

This chain uses TRBV19 with TRBJ1-1, with 8 positions matching TRBD1. CDR1 and CDR2 (germline): LNHDA, SQIVND (reference sequence). The CDR3 extends over 15 amino acids. With 5 bases clipped from V and 1 base from J, the junction kept 6 bases outside the gene matches. Here the CDR3 reads CASSSPGQGNTEAFF. For the CDR3, the DNA is TGTGCCAGTAGTTCCCCAGGACAGGGGAACACTGAAGCTTTCTTT.

The V gene is TRBV19, the J gene TRBJ2-1; the D gene is possibly TRBD1 (5 bases). From germline, CDR1 is LNHDA and CDR2 SQIVND (reference sequence). This CDR3 contains 12 residues. V dropped 6 bases and J dropped 6 bases, with 9 bases sitting between them. The CDR3 DNA sequence: TGTGCCAGTAGGAATCAGGGCAATGAGCAGTTCTTC. Protein sequence: CASRNQGNEQFF.